Given below is one T cell receptor (beta chain) in context. CDR1 MDHEN and CDR2 SYDVKM come from the germline V gene. The CDR3 loop spans 13 amino acids. Unmatched junction bases numbered 8, after V lost 5 bases and J lost 8 bases. The data belong to a study of blood T cell repertoires in COVID-19. Study overall: From the United States, Italy and Spain came samples of acute and convalescent COVID-19.

The repertoire was sequenced with immunoSEQ multiplex PCR; TCRdb's copy has only in-frame clones and lacks some. The sample lists some 70,000 clones; 73% were seen once. Sequenced sample: peripheral blood. The sequence came from a man aged 55 to 70 with acute or convalescent COVID-19. The V gene is TRBV28, the J gene TRBJ1-2, with 7 positions matching TRBD1. This CDR3 is CASSREGAQGYTF. CDR3 nucleotide sequence: TGTGCCAGCAGTCGGGAGGGGGCGCAAGGCTACACCTTC.